The present T cell receptor (beta chain) was sequenced within a study of T cell responses to AZD1222 COVID-19 vaccine. General study findings and limits: Sampling that yielded the repertoires occurred only after the peak T cell response. Donors were mostly white British, more females; clonal diversity possibly underestimated. Only a handful of AZD1222 recipients, several in all, had baseline seropositivity.

With regard to this clone: Its cognate antigen is unknown.

This CDR3 has 18 amino acids. Germline V gives CDR1 LGHDT, CDR2 YNNKEL (reference sequence). Trimming at V came to 2 bases and at J to 3 bases, leaving 8 bases not matched to a gene. The repertoire was sequenced with immunoSEQ multiplex PCR; TCRdb's copy has only in-frame clones and lacks some. Among under 95,000 clones, about nine tenths were seen once, and the ten largest hold over 2%. The chain carries TRBV3-1 (or the pseudogene TRBV3-2) and TRBJ2-1, with 12 positions matching TRBD2. The clonotype originates from an adult in good health. Sequenced material: peripheral blood, taken on day 0 of AZD1222 vaccination. The CDR3 bases are TGTGCCAGCAGCCAAATTGGACTAGCGGGGTTAAACTACAATGAGCAGTTCTTC. It encodes CASSQIGLAGLNYNEQFF.